The 23 T cell receptor beta chains below were found in one sample sequenced in a study of human T cells and chemical hapten exposure (dated by TCRdb to the early 2020s). The library was prepared using RACE. Reads for this sample came from a NextSeq 500. TCRdb took the public reads, trimmed them with fastp at Q25, ran MiXCR for clone calling and kept in-frame beta chains. One record per CDR3 amino acid sequence lists the most common genes and DNA. The sample contains roughly 100,000 distinct CDR3 sequences, 12% of them found a single time. The biggest ten clones account for 1.5% to 2% of the sample. The meaning of the sample's time point label: pre-sensitization, week 0. The meaning of the sample's treatment or condition label: therapeutic diphenylcyclopropenone sensitization with weekly scalp DPC. The specimen was whole blood, collected in connection with sensitization to the hapten diphenylcyclopropenone (DPC). These receptors were collected from a woman aged 45 to 65 with alopecia areata. Some clones in this sample may be carry-over from other donors' samples.

This clonotype showed up many times. The chain has TRBV24-1 and TRBJ2-5; D tentatively reads TRBD1 or TRBD2 (6 bases each). Deletions cut 3 bases from V and 1 base from J, with 11 bases between. The CDR3 runs to 15 residues. Germline V gives CDR1 KGHDR, CDR2 SFDVKD. For the CDR3, the DNA is TGTGCCACCAGTGATCCCCGGGGGCCCCAAGAGACCCAGTACTTC. Translated: CATSDPRGPQETQYF.

This sequence joins TRBV10-1 and TRBJ2-7, with a weak D call TRBD1 (6 bases). Trimming left V 1 base short and J 6 bases short, with 10 bases between. The CDR3 contains 13 residues. CDR1 WNHNN and CDR2 SYGVQD come from the germline V gene (reference sequence). The CDR3 nucleotides are TGCGCCAGCAGTGAGTGGACCAGGGGCGAGCAGTACTTC. This sequence encodes CASSEWTRGEQYF.

V usage is TRBV7-9 and J usage is TRBJ2-3; D call uncertain. This CDR3 is built from 13 residues. Germline V CDR1 and CDR2: SEHNR, FQNEAQ (reference sequence). V lost 6 bases, J lost 3 bases, and 10 bases lay in between. In DNA, the CDR3 is TGTGCCAGCAGTCCCGCCGGGACAGATACGCAGTATTTT. Protein sequence: CASSPAGTDTQYF.

This clonotype was picked up many times. The chain couples TRBV23-1 to TRBJ2-1, with D perhaps matching TRBD1 (6 bases). TRBV23-1 is noted as an ORF with a role that remains uncertain. The CDR3 loop spans 16 amino acids. With 8 bases removed from V and 6 bases from J, the gap between germline ends came to 23 bases. DNA of the CDR3: TGCGCCAGCTTGCATTTGGGGGCTGCGTTCGGCAATGAGCAGTTCTTC. Its translation: CASLHLGAAFGNEQFF.

In this sample, this clonotype turned up a few times. This chain joins TRBV12-3 or TRBV12-4 and TRBJ1-1; the D gene is possibly TRBD1 (5 bases). V lost 8 bases and J lost 4, with 23 bases in between. The CDR3 consists of 16 residues. The CDR3 coding sequence is TGTGCCAGCCTGCCTGGGGGATTTTTCATGGGCACTGAAGCTTTCTTT. Protein product: CASLPGGFFMGTEAFF.

This clonotype has a count of ten or more. This chain connects TRBV10-3 to TRBJ2-1; unclear D gene. CDR1 is ENHRY and CDR2 is SYGVKD in the germline V gene. This CDR3 is built from 15 residues. Trimming removed 2 bases from V and 3 bases from J, with 11 bases in between. CDR3 in amino acids: CAISEAASLYNEQFF. CDR3 nucleotides: TGTGCCATCAGTGAGGCAGCATCCCTCTACAATGAGCAGTTCTTC.

This clonotype was counted many times. The chain carries TRBV7-8 and TRBJ2-7; D unclear. Trimming took 2 bases from V and 2 from J, leaving 10 bases between them. Per the germline V gene, CDR1 is SGHVS and CDR2 is FQNEAQ. The CDR3 covers 14 residues. CDR3 loop: CASSLPTSTYEQYF. CDR3 DNA sequence: TGTGCCAGCAGCTTACCGACCTCCACCTACGAGCAGTACTTC.

The rearrangement joins TRBV4-2 to TRBJ2-3; tentatively, D is TRBD2 (5 bases). The CDR3 runs to 15 residues. The germline CDR1 and CDR2 sequences are LGHNA and YNFKEQ. V was trimmed by 6 bases and J by 0 bases, leaving 13 bases between them. DNA of the CDR3: TGTGCCAGCAGGATTGTTGAGGGTAGCACAGATACGCAGTATTTT. Encoded protein: CASRIVEGSTDTQYF.

This clonotype was picked up many times. The CDR3 nucleotides read TGTGCCAGCAGTTACTCCGCGGGGTCGAGCACTGAAGCTTTCTTT. Protein sequence: CASSYSAGSSTEAFF. The chain recombines TRBV6-6 with TRBJ1-1; no reliable D call. CDR3 length equals 15 residues. Trimming removed 0 bases at V and 4 bases at J, with 12 bases between. Germline loops: CDR1 MNHNY, CDR2 SVGAGI (reference sequence).

This clonotype was detected ten times or more. The rearrangement links TRBV18 to TRBJ2-2; 8 bases agree with TRBD1. V trimming: 3 bases; J trimming: 2 bases; junction bases outside the gene matches: 2. Germline CDR1 and CDR2: KGHSH and LQKENI. This CDR3 comprises 15 residues. The CDR3 sequence: CASSPTGGNTGELFF. In DNA form, the CDR3 reads TGTGCCAGCTCACCCACAGGGGGAAACACCGGGGAGCTGTTTTTT.

This chain uses TRBV11-2 with TRBJ1-6; D uncertain. V was shortened by 7 bases and J by 7 bases, with 14 bases between the two germline ends. Germline V gene sequence: CDR1 SGHAT, CDR2 FQNNGV. The CDR3 runs to 14 residues. CDR3 region: CASTPTGGNSPLHF. The CDR3 coding sequence is TGTGCCAGCACCCCGACCGGCGGGAATTCACCCCTCCACTTT.

This clonotype turned up a few times. The genes are TRBV7-9 and TRBJ1-2; D not certain. This CDR3 region has 15 residues. The germline V gene encodes CDR1 SEHNR and CDR2 FQNEAQ (reference sequence). V dropped 1 base and J dropped 0 bases, with 9 bases sitting between them. DNA for the CDR3: TGTGCCAGCAGCTTAGGGGGAGCGGCTAACTATGGCTACACCTTC. It codes for CASSLGGAANYGYTF.

This clonotype was counted at least ten times. The V call is TRBV11-2, the J call TRBJ1-1; D gene uncertain. Germline V gene sequence: CDR1 SGHAT, CDR2 FQNNGV. The ends were cut back, 5 bases at V and 1 base at J, with 8 bases in the middle. The CDR3 consists of 13 residues. CDR3 amino acids: CASSANRNTEAFF. CDR3 DNA sequence: TGTGCCAGCAGCGCCAACAGGAACACTGAAGCTTTCTTT.

The rearrangement joins TRBV6-5 to TRBJ1-2, with D possibly being TRBD1 (6 bases). CDR3 size: 17 residues. The germline V and J ends were trimmed by 7 bases and 0 bases, with 21 bases remaining between them. CDR1 is MNHEY and CDR2 is SVGAGI in the germline V gene. The DNA of the CDR3 is TGTGCCAGCACACTAAGCCGACAAGGGGGTACTAACTATGGCTACACCTTC. Its protein product is CASTLSRQGGTNYGYTF.

There are many counts of this clonotype. The chain combines TRBV29-1 with TRBJ1-5; no firm D call. There are 13 residues in the CDR3. V gave up 4 bases and J gave up 5 bases, with 12 bases separating them. From germline, CDR1 is SQVTM and CDR2 ANQGSEA. CDR3 DNA sequence: TGCAGCGTTGCCGGATCGTTTGATCAGCCCCAGCATTTT. Protein: CSVAGSFDQPQHF.

The chain is built from TRBV20-1 and TRBJ2-7; D perhaps matches TRBD1 (5 bases). Deletions cut 3 bases from V and 2 bases from J, with 11 bases between. Germline values: CDR1 DFQATT, CDR2 SNEGSKA (reference sequence). The CDR3 length is 13 residues. In nucleotides, the CDR3 is TGCAGTGCTAGCGGCAGGGTGGCCTACGAGCAGTACTTC. This codes for CSASGRVAYEQYF.

This sequence joins TRBV6-1 and TRBJ1-3; maybe TRBD1 (6 bases). V lost 7 bases and J 4 bases, leaving 20 bases between the germline ends. This CDR3 contains 16 residues. Germline V gene data show CDR1 as MNHNS and CDR2 as SASEGT. The CDR3 reads CASTANAGEGGNTIYF. The CDR3 DNA reads TGTGCCAGCACCGCGAACGCAGGGGAGGGAGGAAACACCATATATTTT.

This clonotype was detected a few times. CDR3 DNA sequence: TGTGCCAGCAGGGGTATAGCGGGTACCTACGAGCAGTACTTC. Translating it yields CASRGIAGTYEQYF. This chain connects TRBV27 to TRBJ2-7; the match to TRBD2 covers 7 bases. The germline V gene has CDR1 MNHEY and CDR2 SMNVEV (reference sequence). The CDR3 totals 14 residues. The J segment lost 2 bases and the V segment lost 6 bases, leaving 7 bases of the junction unmatched.

There are a few counts of this clonotype. The chain is built from TRBV28 and TRBJ2-1, with D possibly being TRBD2 (5 bases). The CDR3 is 15 amino acids. The germline CDR1 and CDR2 sequences are MDHEN and SYDVKM. V dropped 3 bases and J dropped 9 bases, with 18 bases sitting between them. As DNA, the CDR3 is TGTGCCAGCAGTTTTCTTGCGGGCCGAATTAGTGAGCAGTTCTTC. Residues: CASSFLAGRISEQFF.

This clonotype was observed many times. The gene calls are TRBV7-9 and TRBJ2-7; 9 bases map to TRBD2. V lost 0 bases and J lost 5; bases outside the gene matches: 5. Germline V gene lookup returns CDR1 SEHNR and CDR2 FQNEAQ (reference sequence). The CDR3 runs to 15 residues. The CDR3, as DNA: TGTGCCAGCAGCTTAGCGGGGGGACTAGCTAACGAGCAGTACTTC. As protein: CASSLAGGLANEQYF.

This clonotype was recorded once. The CDR3 reads CASSQVTANSPLHF. The CDR3 bases are TGCGCCAGCAGCCAAGTGACGGCGAATTCACCCCTCCACTTT. The rearrangement uses TRBV4-1 and TRBJ1-6; D remains unclear. With 1 base removed from V and 7 bases from J, the gap between germline ends came to 8 bases. CDR3 size: 14 residues. Germline CDR1 reads MGHRA; CDR2 reads YSYEKL.

There are many counts of this clonotype. The V and J genes are TRBV29-1 and TRBJ2-1; D ambiguous. Germline CDR1 and CDR2: SQVTM and ANQGSEA. Trimming cost V 7 bases and J 0 bases, with 7 bases left between them. The CDR3 is 12 amino acids. The CDR3 region is CSASSSYNEQFF. In DNA, the CDR3 is TGCAGCGCGAGCAGCTCCTACAATGAGCAGTTCTTC.

This clonotype came up a few times. The chain is built from TRBV18 and TRBJ1-1; a weak D match, TRBD1 (5 bases). The CDR3 runs 16 residues. Trimming removed 3 bases from V and 4 bases from J, with 18 bases in between. CDR1 is KGHSH and CDR2 is LQKENI in the germline V gene. The CDR3 loop reads CASSPGEGRGTTEAFF. For the CDR3, the DNA is TGTGCCAGCTCACCGGGAGAGGGAAGGGGAACCACTGAAGCTTTCTTT.